This entry concerns a single T cell receptor (beta chain). The antigen remains undetermined. The CDR3 has 14 residues. Germline CDR1 reads SEHNR; CDR2 reads FQNEAQ (reference sequence). V was cut by 5 bases and J by 6 bases, with 15 bases left in between. TCRdb's copy holds only in-frame clones and misses some; the assay was immunoSEQ multiplex PCR. The sample shows approximately 170,000 clones, almost 85% of them seen only once. Among the 110 or so subjects of the validation cohort, separate from the 666-subject first cohort, were the donors. This record comes from a study of cytomegalovirus exposure and HLA in healthy donors. Overall study results and limits: Most TCR sequences showed up rarely, but some public TCRs showed up in many donors. Cytomegalovirus association was assigned to under 200 TCR beta chains.

The specimen was PBMCs. V is TRBV7-9 and J is TRBJ2-3; TRBD2 is a possible D gene (6 bases). The receptor comes from a man aged 25-45 years in good health and CMV-seropositive. The CDR3 loop reads CASSPRPREDTQYF. In DNA, the CDR3 is TGTGCCAGCAGCCCCCGGCCTCGGGAGGATACGCAGTATTTT.